These 28 T cell receptor beta chains were sequenced from one sample in a study of shared clonotypes between healthy human individuals. It was CD45RO-negative cells, positively selected for CCR7, that made up naive CD8 cells, with terminally differentiated effector memory CD45RA+ cells excluded. Repertoires were generated with immunoSEQ multiplex PCR, while TCRdb's copy carries only in-frame clones and drops some. The table includes some 630,000 clones, approximately 96% detected once. The sample comprised naive CD8+ T cells sorted from blood. The origin of the receptors is a woman aged 30 to 39 in good health.

The CDR3 loop reads CASSKNRETLTGELFF. The CDR3 DNA follows: TGTGCCAGCAGCAAAAACCGGGAGACCCTGACCGGGGAGCTGTTTTTT. V is TRBV13 and J is TRBJ2-2; D may be TRBD2 (6 bases). V was cut by 5 bases and J by 5 bases, with 18 bases left in between. This CDR3 is built from 16 residues. The germline CDR1 and CDR2 sequences are PRHDT and FYEKMQ (reference sequence).

The V gene is TRBV19, the J gene TRBJ1-2, with D possibly TRBD1 on 5 matching bases. The CDR3 has 17 amino acids. Per germline, CDR1 LNHDA and CDR2 SQIVND (reference sequence). V dropped 0 bases and J dropped 2 bases, with 16 bases sitting between them. CDR3 protein: CASSIDPKRGLNYGYTF. The CDR3 DNA reads TGTGCCAGTAGTATAGACCCAAAACGGGGACTCAACTATGGCTACACCTTC.

This rearrangement joins TRBV28 to TRBJ2-7; 8 bases map to TRBD1. V dropped 4 bases and J dropped 3; count of bases not matched to a gene: 8. CDR1 and CDR2 from the germline V gene are MDHEN and SYDVKM. CDR3 size: 15 residues. The CDR3 DNA reads as TGTGCCAGCAGTTCCGACAGGGGATCATACTACGAGCAGTACTTC. Its translation is CASSSDRGSYYEQYF.

This rearrangement joins TRBV19 to TRBJ2-1; a weak D match, TRBD2 (6 bases). V was pared by 6 bases and J by 4 bases, with 19 bases between. Looked up from germline, CDR1 is LNHDA and CDR2 is SQIVND (reference sequence). The CDR3 has 16 residues. CDR3 nucleotides: TGTGCCAGTAGCTCGCTCGGCCCGGGAGTGTACAATGAGCAGTTCTTC. Translation: CASSSLGPGVYNEQFF.

V and J are TRBV27 and TRBJ2-1; tentatively, D is TRBD1 or TRBD2 (5 bases each). The germline CDR1 and CDR2 sequences are MNHEY and SMNVEV (reference sequence). The length of the CDR3 is 13 residues. V gave up 5 bases and J gave up 2 bases, with 7 bases separating them. The CDR3 DNA reads as TGTGCCAGCAGTGGGGGAGCCTACAATGAGCAGTTCTTC. Translating it yields CASSGGAYNEQFF.

This chain joins TRBV10-2 and TRBJ1-2; D is unresolved. The CDR3 loop spans 12 amino acids. The germline V and J ends were trimmed by 1 base and 7 bases, with 7 bases remaining between them. The germline V gene has CDR1 WSHSY and CDR2 SAAADI. The DNA of the CDR3 is TGCGCCAGCAGTGAGTACGGGGTTGGCTACACCTTC. This sequence encodes CASSEYGVGYTF.

CDR3 amino acids: CASSQVKGGGYNSPLHF. Here the CDR3 DNA reads TGCGCCAGCAGCCAAGTTAAGGGGGGCGGATATAATTCACCCCTCCACTTT. The chain uses TRBV4-1 and TRBJ1-6, with TRBD1 as a possible D gene (6 bases). CDR1 is MGHRA and CDR2 is YSYEKL in the germline V gene. The length of the CDR3 is 17 residues. The V end lost 1 base, the J end lost 4 bases, and 14 bases lay between the germline ends.

The chain combines TRBV28 with TRBJ1-2; unclear D gene. CDR1 MDHEN and CDR2 SYDVKM come from the germline V gene. CDR3 length: 13 residues. Trimming stripped 2 bases from V and 0 bases from J, with 4 bases between. As DNA, the CDR3 is TGTGCCAGCAGTTTAAACGCTAACTATGGCTACACCTTC. Protein: CASSLNANYGYTF.

The rearrangement joins TRBV2 to TRBJ2-2; D ambiguous. Germline loops: CDR1 SNHLY, CDR2 FYNNEI. The V and J ends lost 6 bases and 6 bases respectively, with 8 bases between them. This CDR3 has 12 residues. The CDR3 coding sequence is TGTGCCAGCAGGCTAGAGCCCGGGGAGCTGTTTTTT. Translation gives CASRLEPGELFF.

The rearrangement links TRBV27 to TRBJ1-5, with TRBD1 as a possible D gene (6 bases). V lost 0 bases, J lost 2 bases, and 8 bases lay in between. In germline, CDR1 is MNHEY, CDR2 SMNVEV (reference sequence). The CDR3 length is 15 residues. CDR3 coding DNA: TGTGCCAGCAGTTTATCGGGGGCTGGCAATCAGCCCCAGCATTTT. Its protein product is CASSLSGAGNQPQHF.

CDR3 DNA sequence: TGTGCCACCAATGCCCGGGACTACGAGACCCAGTACTTC. The encoded protein is CATNARDYETQYF. The chain couples TRBV28 to TRBJ2-5; 7 nucleotides line up with TRBD2. Germline V gene sequence: CDR1 MDHEN, CDR2 SYDVKM. Trimming took 10 bases from V and 5 from J; bases not matched to a gene: 10. CDR3 size: 13 residues.

The chain links TRBV4-2 to TRBJ2-7; 8 bases agree with TRBD2. This CDR3 has 15 residues. The junction had 8 bases not matched to a gene; V was cut back by 4 bases and J by 3 bases. Germline V gene data show CDR1 as LGHNA and CDR2 as YNFKEQ. DNA of the CDR3: TGTGCCAGCAGCCGAGATACTAGCGGATTCTACGAGCAGTACTTC. It yields the protein CASSRDTSGFYEQYF.

This clone occurred once. J is TRBJ2-7 and V is TRBV13; 10 bases match TRBD2. CDR1 PRHDT and CDR2 FYEKMQ come from the germline V gene (reference sequence). The CDR3 length is 14 residues. Trimming took 4 bases from V and 2 from J; bases not matched to a gene: 2. The DNA for the CDR3 is TGTGCCAGCAGCTCACTAGCGGGACCCTACGAGCAGTACTTC. Translation: CASSSLAGPYEQYF.

J is TRBJ2-1 and V is TRBV25-1; D not resolved. The CDR3 spans 12 residues. CDR1 is MGHDK and CDR2 is SYGVNS in the germline V gene. The V and J ends lost 4 bases and 10 bases respectively, with 11 bases between them. The CDR3 loop is CASSVSTTEQFF. Here the CDR3 DNA reads TGTGCCAGCAGTGTCTCCACAACCGAGCAGTTCTTC.

This chain links TRBV5-8 with TRBJ2-7; D is perhaps TRBD1 or TRBD2 (5 bases each). Germline V gene lookup returns CDR1 SGHTS and CDR2 YDEGEE. The CDR3 totals 12 residues. V shed 10 bases and J shed 6 bases, with 17 bases lying between them. The CDR3 here is CAPGAGHGEQYF. CDR3 nucleotides: TGTGCCCCCGGGGCAGGGCACGGCGAGCAGTACTTC.

This sequence joins TRBV27 and TRBJ2-1; 13 bases are a match to TRBD2. CDR3 length equals 16 residues. V was clipped by 5 bases and J by 8 bases; unmatched bases: 9. Germline assignment: CDR1 MNHEY and CDR2 SMNVEV (reference sequence). The DNA of the CDR3 is TGTGCCAGCAGTCAGATACTAGCGGGAGGGCCCGATGAGCAGTTCTTC. Residues: CASSQILAGGPDEQFF.

A note on this clone: The identical CDR3 is also encoded by other nucleotide sequences in the sample. The chain recombines TRBV19 with TRBJ1-1, with D unclear. CDR3 length: 12 amino acids. V lost 1 base, J lost 3 bases, and 3 bases lay in between. Per germline, CDR1 LNHDA and CDR2 SQIVND (reference sequence). CDR3 sequence: CASSIGYTEAFF. CDR3 bases: TGTGCCAGTAGTATAGGATACACTGAAGCTTTCTTT. Looking up the rest from reference TRBV19 and TRBJ1-1 gives the full variable domain: DGGITQSPKYLFRKEGQNVTLSCEQNLNHDAMYWYRQDPGQGLRLIYYSQIVNDFQKGDIAEGYSVSREKKESFPLTVTSAQKNPTAFYLCASSIGYTEAFFGQGTRLTVV.

The rearrangement links TRBV14 to TRBJ1-1; maybe TRBD1 (6 bases). This CDR3 comprises 14 residues. V dropped 2 bases and J dropped 6 bases, with 13 bases sitting between them. The V gene's germline CDR1 is SGHDN and CDR2 FVKESK. The CDR3 DNA reads TGTGCCAGCAGCCAATCAGGGGCCCGCGCTGAAGCTTTCTTT. Its protein is CASSQSGARAEAFF.

The gene calls are TRBV13 and TRBJ2-5, with TRBD2 matching over 8 bases. The DNA end favors TRBJ2-7, so the J call may be wrong. Germline values: CDR1 PRHDT, CDR2 FYEKMQ (reference sequence). There are 16 residues in the CDR3. CDR3 amino acids: CASSLVISGSIYEQYF. DNA of the CDR3: TGTGCCAGCAGCTTAGTAATAAGCGGGAGTATTTACGAGCAGTACTTC.

The chain carries TRBV6-1 and TRBJ2-2; 7 bases agree with TRBD2. Germline trimming cut 2 bases from V and 4 bases from J; bases unmatched to any gene: 1. Germline CDR1 reads MNHNS; CDR2 reads SASEGT. The CDR3 has 14 amino acids. CDR3 in DNA: TGTGCCAGCAGTGAATTAGCGGGCACCGGGGAGCTGTTTTTT. Protein: CASSELAGTGELFF.

The V call is TRBV5-1, the J call TRBJ2-7, with a tentative D call TRBD1 (6 bases). Germline loops: CDR1 SGHRS, CDR2 YFSETQ. CDR3 length: 14 amino acids. V was trimmed by 4 bases and J by 2 bases, leaving 13 bases between them. The CDR3: CASSNPGQTYEQYF. In DNA, the CDR3 is TGCGCCAGCAGCAACCCTGGACAGACCTACGAGCAGTACTTC. Variable domain in full (rest from reference TRBV5-1 and TRBJ2-7): KAGVTQTPRYLIKTRGQQVTLSCSPISGHRSVSWYQQTPGQGLQFLFEYFSETQRNKGNFPGRFSGRQFSNSRSEMNVSTLELGDSALYLCASSNPGQTYEQYFGPGTRLTVT.

This chain uses TRBV15 with TRBJ2-3; 9 bases fit TRBD2. The CDR3 contains 15 residues. Germline V gene lookup returns CDR1 LNHNV and CDR2 YYDKDF (reference sequence). V trimming: 3 bases; J trimming: 6 bases; junction bases outside the gene matches: 7. This CDR3 reads CATSRIAGAWDTQYF. DNA for the CDR3: TGTGCCACCAGCAGGATAGCGGGAGCTTGGGATACGCAGTATTTT.

This chain connects TRBV7-2 to TRBJ2-1; TRBD1 might be the D (5 bases). Germline V lookup: CDR1 SGHTA, CDR2 FQGNSA. The CDR3 sequence is 17 residues long. Deletions cut 5 bases from V and 3 bases from J, with 20 bases between. The CDR3 reads CASSPKMGPVLYNEQFF. The CDR3, as DNA: TGTGCCAGCAGCCCCAAGATGGGGCCTGTTCTCTACAATGAGCAGTTCTTC.

This chain connects TRBV2 to TRBJ2-1, with a possible D match to TRBD2 (6 bases). The CDR3 covers 15 residues. The ends were cut back, 3 bases at V and 6 bases at J, with 15 bases in the middle. CDR1 and CDR2 from the germline V gene are SNHLY and FYNNEI. The CDR3 protein is CASSDRGLPSNEQFF. Here the CDR3 DNA reads TGTGCCAGCAGTGATAGGGGACTCCCTTCCAATGAGCAGTTCTTC. Looking up the rest from reference TRBV2 and TRBJ2-1 gives the full variable domain: EPEVTQTPSHQVTQMGQEVILRCVPISNHLYFYWYRQILGQKVEFLVSFYNNEISEKSEIFDDQFSVERPDGSNFTLKIRSTKLEDSAMYFCASSDRGLPSNEQFFGPGTRLTVL.

This chain connects TRBV25-1 to TRBJ2-3; 10 nucleotides agree with TRBD2. The CDR3 loop spans 14 amino acids. Germline trimming cut 5 bases from V and 6 bases from J; bases unmatched to any gene: 5. Looked up from germline, CDR1 is MGHDK and CDR2 is SYGVNS. The CDR3 nucleotides are TGTGCCAGCAGTAGCGGGAGGGCCCTGGATACGCAGTATTTT. This codes for CASSSGRALDTQYF.

A single count supports this clone. The V call is TRBV19, the J call TRBJ2-5; D not certain. The CDR3 sequence is 15 residues long. CDR1 is LNHDA and CDR2 is SQIVND in the germline V gene (reference sequence). V was clipped by 5 bases and J by 2 bases, with 15 bases between them. CDR3 region: CASSASHAPQETQYF. DNA for the CDR3: TGTGCCAGTAGTGCCTCTCACGCCCCACAAGAGACCCAGTACTTC.

This rearrangement joins TRBV9 to TRBJ2-1; 16 positions match TRBD2. Germline V gives CDR1 SGDLS, CDR2 YYNGEE. The V and J ends lost 3 bases and 8 bases, in that order; junction bases with no gene match: 8. CDR3 length: 17 amino acids. The CDR3 spells CASSEGLAGGPRDEQFF. CDR3 DNA: TGTGCCAGCAGCGAGGGACTAGCGGGAGGGCCGCGGGATGAGCAGTTCTTC.

The chain carries TRBV19 and TRBJ2-1; D may be TRBD1 (5 bases). From germline, CDR1 is LNHDA and CDR2 SQIVND (reference sequence). The CDR3 is 15 residues long. Trimming took off 2 bases at V and 5 bases at J, with 13 bases between the two ends. CDR3 nucleotides: TGTGCCAGTAGTATATTCGACAGATTAAACAATGAGCAGTTCTTC. Translation: CASSIFDRLNNEQFF.